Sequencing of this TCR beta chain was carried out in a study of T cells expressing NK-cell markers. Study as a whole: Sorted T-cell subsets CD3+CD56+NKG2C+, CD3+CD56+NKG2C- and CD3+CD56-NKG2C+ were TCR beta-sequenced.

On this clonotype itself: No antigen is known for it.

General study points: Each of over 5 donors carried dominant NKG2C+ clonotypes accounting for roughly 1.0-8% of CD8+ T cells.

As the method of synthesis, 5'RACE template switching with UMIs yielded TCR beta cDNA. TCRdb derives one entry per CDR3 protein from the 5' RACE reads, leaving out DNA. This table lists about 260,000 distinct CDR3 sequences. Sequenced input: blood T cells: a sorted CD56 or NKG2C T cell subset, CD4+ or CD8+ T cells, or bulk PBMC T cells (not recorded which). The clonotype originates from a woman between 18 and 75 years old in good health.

CDR3 amino acids: CSARLSYGYTF. This chain connects TRBV20-1 to TRBJ1-2. Germline loops: CDR1 DFQATT, CDR2 SNEGSKA (reference sequence). The CDR3 loop spans 11 amino acids.